The 5 T cell receptor beta chains below come from one sample, sequenced in a study of blood T cell repertoires in COVID-19. Method: immunoSEQ multiplex PCR; TCRdb's copy keeps in-frame clones and lacks some. Of roughly 41,000 clones listed, roughly 89% are singletons. Sequenced input: peripheral blood. Receptors were obtained from a man in his sixties with active or convalescent COVID-19.

This clone was recorded a few times. The genes are TRBV7-9 and TRBJ1-6, with D maybe TRBD1 (6 bases). V was trimmed by 3 bases and J by 15 bases, leaving 15 bases between them. The CDR3 sequence is 13 residues long. CDR1 is SEHNR and CDR2 is FQNEAQ in the germline V gene (reference sequence). CDR3 sequence: CASSFTGSVSLHF. CDR3 bases: TGTGCCAGCAGCTTTACAGGGTCTGTAAGCCTCCACTTT. The full variable domain, in which reference TRBV7-9 and TRBJ1-6 provide the parts outside the CDR3, is DTGVSQNPRHKITKRGQNVTFRCDPISEHNRLYWYRQTLGQGPEFLTYFQNEAQLEKSRLLSDRFSAERPKGSFSTLEIQRTEQGDSAMYLCASSFTGSVSLHFGNGTRLTVT.

This sequence joins TRBV6-6 and TRBJ2-7; D is perhaps TRBD1 (5 bases). Trimming removed 0 bases at V and 4 bases at J, with 10 bases between. Per germline, CDR1 MNHNY and CDR2 SVGAGI (reference sequence). This CDR3 is 14 amino acids long. The CDR3 sequence: CASSYSATGYEQYF. The CDR3 coding sequence is TGTGCCAGCAGTTACTCGGCAACAGGATACGAGCAGTACTTC.

This clone was observed a single time. The V and J genes are TRBV2 and TRBJ2-3, with D possibly matching TRBD1 (5 bases). The germline V gene encodes CDR1 SNHLY and CDR2 FYNNEI. Trimming took 3 bases from V and 5 from J, leaving 15 bases between them. CDR3 size: 15 residues. As DNA, the CDR3 is TGTGCCAGCAGTGAGGTGGGGCCCCTGATAGATACGCAGTATTTT. It specifies CASSEVGPLIDTQYF.

CDR3 DNA: TGTGCCAGTAGTGTCTACCGGGACAATTACGAGACCCAGTACTTC. It codes for CASSVYRDNYETQYF. The chain carries TRBV19 and TRBJ2-5; TRBD1 might be the D (6 bases). This CDR3 has 15 residues. V was shortened by 5 bases and J by 5 bases, with 18 bases between the two germline ends. From germline, CDR1 is LNHDA and CDR2 SQIVND (reference sequence).

The V and J genes are TRBV30 and TRBJ1-6; D is possibly TRBD1 (6 bases). The CDR3 loop spans 13 amino acids. Germline V gene data show CDR1 as GTSNPN and CDR2 as SVGIG (reference sequence). Trimming took off 5 bases at V and 9 bases at J, with 14 bases between the two ends. The CDR3 protein is CAWAQGVGSPLHF. The CDR3 DNA reads TGTGCCTGGGCACAGGGAGTTGGTTCACCCCTCCACTTT.